Following are 23 T cell receptor beta chains from one sample sequenced in a study of T cell changes during pregnancy in multiple sclerosis. Measured with immunoSEQ multiplex PCR; TCRdb has only the in-frame clones, and not every one. The sample contains about 69,000 clones, 92% of which appear only once. The starting material was peripheral blood, obtained in the third trimester of pregnancy. The receptors come from a female donor in good health, enrolled as a control in a pregnancy study.

The genes are TRBV19 and TRBJ1-3; D gene ambiguous. The CDR3 extends over 15 amino acids. Trimming took 3 bases from V and 0 from J, leaving 9 bases between them. CDR1 and CDR2 (germline): LNHDA, SQIVND (reference sequence). CDR3 coding DNA: TGTGCCAGTAGTATTATGGCCAGCTCTGGAAACACCATATATTTT. It yields the protein CASSIMASSGNTIYF. Using reference TRBV19 and TRBJ1-3 for the parts outside the CDR3, the full variable domain is DGGITQSPKYLFRKEGQNVTLSCEQNLNHDAMYWYRQDPGQGLRLIYYSQIVNDFQKGDIAEGYSVSREKKESFPLTVTSAQKNPTAFYLCASSIMASSGNTIYFGEGSWLTVV.

This sequence joins TRBV19 and TRBJ1-2; D call uncertain. The V gene lost 8 bases and the J gene lost 4 bases, with 23 bases spanning the gap. The CDR3 length is 16 residues. Germline CDR1 LNHDA, CDR2 SQIVND (reference sequence). The CDR3 loop reads CASSETVRISAYGYTF. For the CDR3, the DNA is TGTGCCAGTTCCGAAACAGTTAGAATCTCCGCCTATGGCTACACCTTC.

This clone was seen a single time. The V gene is TRBV19, the J gene TRBJ2-7; 7 nucleotides agree with TRBD1. The CDR3 is made up of 15 amino acids. Trimming took 7 bases from V and 4 from J; bases not matched to a gene: 13. CDR1 and CDR2 (germline): LNHDA, SQIVND (reference sequence). CDR3 sequence reads: CASKGGAGGIYEQYF. The CDR3 DNA sequence: TGTGCCAGTAAAGGTGGGGCAGGGGGTATTTACGAGCAGTACTTC.

CDR3 bases: TGCGCCAGCAGCGCTACAGGGAACTATGGCTACACCTTC. Encoded protein: CASSATGNYGYTF. The gene calls are TRBV5-1 and TRBJ1-2; possibly TRBD1 for D (6 bases). Germline V gene lookup returns CDR1 SGHRS and CDR2 YFSETQ. The CDR3 totals 13 residues. Trimming cost V 4 bases and J 2 bases, with 9 bases left between them.

The chain carries TRBV6-5 and TRBJ1-4, with D maybe TRBD1 (5 bases). CDR3 length: 15 amino acids. In germline, CDR1 is MNHEY, CDR2 SVGAGI. Deletions cut 2 bases from V and 11 bases from J, with 18 bases between. The CDR3: CASSYGGKTMNKLFF. Here the CDR3 DNA reads TGTGCCAGCAGTTACGGGGGGAAAACCATGAATAAACTGTTTTTT.

This chain joins TRBV19 and TRBJ1-4; 8 nucleotides match TRBD1. The CDR3 sequence is 13 residues long. J lost 6 bases, V lost 9 bases, and 6 bases had no gene match. CDR1 is LNHDA, CDR2 SQIVND, per germline (reference sequence). The DNA for the CDR3 is TGTGCCAGCACCGGGACAGGTTATGAAAAACTGTTTTTT. This sequence encodes CASTGTGYEKLFF.

This clone is judged medium-sized. CDR3 amino acids: CASTEGTSTSNEQFF. CDR3 bases: TGTGCCAGCACGGAGGGGACTAGCACCTCCAATGAGCAGTTCTTC. V gene TRBV4-2 combines with J gene TRBJ2-1, with 9 bases matching TRBD2. CDR1 is LGHNA and CDR2 is YNFKEQ in the germline V gene. The CDR3 sequence is 15 residues long. V was pared by 7 bases and J by 6 bases, with 10 bases of the junction left unmatched.

This rearrangement joins TRBV19 to TRBJ2-7, with TRBD1 matching over 7 bases. CDR1 LNHDA and CDR2 SQIVND come from the germline V gene (reference sequence). The CDR3 sequence is 15 residues long. The V gene end was trimmed by 7 bases and the J gene end by 0 bases; junction bases not matched to a gene: 9. The CDR3 bases are TGTGCCAGTACTATGAGTGGGGACAGCTCCTACGAGCAGTACTTC. It is translated as CASTMSGDSSYEQYF.

The chain uses TRBV6-5 and TRBJ1-2, with 9 bases fitting TRBD1. After removal of 10 bases from V and 4 bases from J, the junction contained 13 bases not matched to a gene. CDR3 length: 15 amino acids. Germline V gene data show CDR1 as MNHEY and CDR2 as SVGAGI. The CDR3: CATLPGTGRSYGYTF. CDR3 sequence (DNA): TGTGCCACCCTACCCGGGACAGGGAGGAGCTATGGCTACACCTTC.

The V and J genes are TRBV5-1 and TRBJ1-1, with 8 bases that match TRBD1. V trimming: 7 bases; J trimming: 5 bases; junction bases outside the gene matches: 7. Germline V lookup: CDR1 SGHRS, CDR2 YFSETQ. This CDR3 spans 13 amino acids. CDR3 DNA: TGCGCCAGCGGACAGGGAGTGGGAACTGAAGCTTTCTTT. Amino acid sequence: CASGQGVGTEAFF.

The J gene is TRBJ2-6, the V gene TRBV4-3; TRBD1 might be the D (5 bases). The CDR3 totals 16 residues. V lost 4 bases to trimming and J lost 0 bases, with 10 bases between them. Germline values: CDR1 LGHNA, CDR2 YSLEER. CDR3 sequence: CASSPRQSSGANVLTF. Written as DNA, the CDR3 is TGCGCCAGCAGCCCACGACAGAGCTCTGGGGCCAACGTCCTGACTTTC.

Only a few counts were recorded for this clone. V is TRBV4-1 and J is TRBJ2-6, with D perhaps matching TRBD2 (5 bases). Germline CDR1 reads MGHRA; CDR2 reads YSYEKL. V dropped 1 base and J dropped 0 bases, with 7 bases sitting between them. The CDR3 loop spans 16 amino acids. As DNA, the CDR3 is TGCGCCAGCAGCCAAGTTCGGGACTCTGGGGCCAACGTCCTGACTTTC. Encoded protein: CASSQVRDSGANVLTF.

The V call is TRBV2, the J call TRBJ2-5; D may be TRBD1 (5 bases). CDR1 and CDR2 from the germline V gene are SNHLY and FYNNEI. Trimming pared 9 bases from V and 3 bases from J, leaving 11 bases between. The CDR3 totals 12 residues. The CDR3 sequence is CASLLGEETQYF. CDR3 DNA: TGTGCCAGTCTTCTAGGGGAAGAGACCCAGTACTTC.

The V call is TRBV2, the J call TRBJ2-1; TRBD1 aligns across 7 bases. Germline V gene data show CDR1 as SNHLY and CDR2 as FYNNEI. J gave up 2 bases and V 7 bases, and 8 bases lay outside the gene matches. This CDR3 contains 15 residues. Here the CDR3 DNA reads TGTGCCAGCACCAGCGGACAGGAGACCTACAATGAGCAGTTCTTC. It translates to CASTSGQETYNEQFF.

The V and J genes are TRBV9 and TRBJ2-5, with a tentative D call TRBD2 (6 bases). The CDR3 extends over 13 amino acids. Germline CDR1 is SGDLS and CDR2 is YYNGEE. Trimming removed 3 bases at V and 5 bases at J, with 11 bases between. CDR3 amino acids: CASSARDLETQYF. In DNA, the CDR3 is TGTGCCAGCAGCGCCCGGGACTTGGAGACCCAGTACTTC.

This chain connects TRBV28 to TRBJ1-4; weak D call: TRBD1 (6 bases). CDR3 length: 15 amino acids. Germline loops: CDR1 MDHEN, CDR2 SYDVKM. V shed 4 bases and J shed 8 bases, with 17 bases lying between them. CDR3: CASSSQGRVREKLFF. The CDR3 DNA is TGTGCCAGCAGTTCGCAGGGGAGGGTTCGGGAAAAACTGTTTTTT.

This chain connects TRBV15 to TRBJ2-5, with no clear D. The CDR3 contains 13 residues. Germline V gene lookup returns CDR1 LNHNV and CDR2 YYDKDF (reference sequence). Trimming stripped 0 bases from V and 4 bases from J, with 6 bases between. The CDR3 is CATSRDTRETQYF. In DNA form, the CDR3 reads TGTGCCACCAGCAGAGATACCAGAGAGACCCAGTACTTC.

In DNA, the CDR3 is TGTGCCTGGAGTCCGCTGGGGCAGGGTGGCTACGAGCAGTACTTC. Encoded protein: CAWSPLGQGGYEQYF. This sequence joins TRBV30 and TRBJ2-7; a weak D match, TRBD1 (5 bases). The V end lost 2 bases, the J end lost 3 bases, and 17 bases lay between the germline ends. Germline assignment: CDR1 GTSNPN and CDR2 SVGIG (reference sequence). CDR3 size: 15 residues.

CDR3 protein: CASSLRQGSNQPQHF. Written as DNA, the CDR3 is TGTGCCAGCAGTTTACGGCAGGGCTCCAATCAGCCCCAGCATTTT. The rearrangement links TRBV28 to TRBJ1-5, with a tentative D call TRBD1 (5 bases). The CDR3 length is 15 residues. V was shortened by 2 bases and J by 3 bases, with 11 bases between the two germline ends. Per the germline V gene, CDR1 is MDHEN and CDR2 is SYDVKM.

The chain combines TRBV19 with TRBJ1-5; maybe TRBD1 (5 bases). The germline V gene encodes CDR1 LNHDA and CDR2 SQIVND (reference sequence). The CDR3 contains 15 residues. V was cut by 1 base and J by 7 bases, with 14 bases left in between. CDR3 DNA sequence: TGTGCCAGTAGTATAGCCCGCGGGGGTTTGCAGCCCCAGCATTTT. This sequence encodes CASSIARGGLQPQHF.

J is TRBJ2-3 and V is TRBV14, with 9 bases that match TRBD2. The CDR3 runs 15 residues. Trimming cost V 2 bases and J 2 bases; bases outside gene matches: 2. Per the germline V gene, CDR1 is SGHDN and CDR2 is FVKESK. CDR3 in amino acids: CASSQLAGPTDTQYF. As DNA, the CDR3 is TGTGCCAGCAGCCAACTAGCGGGACCCACAGATACGCAGTATTTT. Based on the CDR3 plus reference TRBV14 and TRBJ2-3, the full variable domain is EAGVTQFPSHSVIEKGQTVTLRCDPISGHDNLYWYRRVMGKEIKFLLHFVKESKQDESGMPNNRFLAERTGGTYSTLKVQPAELEDSGVYFCASSQLAGPTDTQYFGPGTRLTVL.

The chain combines TRBV5-6 with TRBJ1-1; D is possibly TRBD1 (6 bases). The CDR3 loop spans 14 amino acids. Germline CDR1 SGHDT, CDR2 YYEEEE. Deletions cut 2 bases from V and 0 bases from J, with 8 bases between. The chain's CDR3 is CASSFQGMNTEAFF. In nucleotides, the CDR3 is TGTGCCAGCAGCTTTCAGGGGATGAACACTGAAGCTTTCTTT.

J is TRBJ2-7 and V is TRBV28; D perhaps matches TRBD2 (6 bases). The germline V gene encodes CDR1 MDHEN and CDR2 SYDVKM. Trimming took off 4 bases at V and 3 bases at J, with 13 bases between the two ends. This CDR3 contains 14 residues. The CDR3 coding sequence is TGTGCCAGCAGTTCACGGGTGGGGGGCTACGAGCAGTACTTC. Amino acids: CASSSRVGGYEQYF.